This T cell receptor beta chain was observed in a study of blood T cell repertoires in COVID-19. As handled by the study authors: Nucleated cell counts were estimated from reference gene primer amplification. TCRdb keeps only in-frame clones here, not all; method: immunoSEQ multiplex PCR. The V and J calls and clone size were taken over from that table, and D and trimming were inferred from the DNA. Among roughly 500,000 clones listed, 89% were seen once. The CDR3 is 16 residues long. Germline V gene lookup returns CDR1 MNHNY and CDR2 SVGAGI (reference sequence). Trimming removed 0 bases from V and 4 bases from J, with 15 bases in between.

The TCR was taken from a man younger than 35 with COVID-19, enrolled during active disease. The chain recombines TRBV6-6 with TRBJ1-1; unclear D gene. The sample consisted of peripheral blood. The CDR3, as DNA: TGTGCCAGCAGTTACTCGCGGCAGCTAGTGGTCACTGAAGCTTTCTTT. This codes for CASSYSRQLVVTEAFF.